The text below deals with one T cell receptor beta chain. The V gene lost 3 bases and the J gene lost 2 bases, with 15 bases spanning the gap. Germline V gene data show CDR1 as MNHEY and CDR2 as SMNVEV (reference sequence). The CDR3 has 16 amino acids. This specimen belongs to a study of CD8 T cells in Susac syndrome. RNA, at roughly 0.5 to 1 ug, was reverse transcribed with random hexamers. TCR beta CDR3 was amplified by immunoSEQ covering 54 Vbeta and 13 Jbeta. TCRdb ran MiXCR on the immunoSEQ multiplex PCR reads and lists one entry per CDR3 protein. The sample holds under 550,000 distinct CDR3 sequences; 75% to 90% are singletons and the top ten take roughly 0.1%. Sequencing of TCR beta was performed on blood CD8+ T cells and on blood CD4+ T cells. Isolation of CD8+ and CD4+ T cells was performed negatively, whereas enrichment of TEMRA cells was done by FACS.

V and J are TRBV27 and TRBJ2-3; the D call may be TRBD1 or TRBD2 (5 bases each). This clonotype was sampled from a human donor with multiple sclerosis. Source material: CD8+ T cells from PBMCs. The CDR3 spells CASSLPSRGDTDTQYF. The DNA of the CDR3 is TGTGCCAGCAGTTTGCCGAGCCGGGGCGACACAGATACGCAGTATTTT.